This T cell receptor beta chain was captured in a study of PD-1 blockade in classical Hodgkin lymphoma. Every single patient, without exception, relapsed after autologous stem cell transplantation, and brentuximab vedotin exposure varied. Study-level points and caveats: Newly diagnosed patients reportedly trailed healthy donors in baseline TCR diversity. Nivolumab starters within 1 year of ASCT were excluded.

CDR1 and CDR2 from the germline V gene are MDHEN and SYDVKM. The CDR3 loop spans 15 amino acids. V lost 5 bases, J lost 4 bases, and 14 bases lay in between. The table came from immunoSEQ multiplex PCR; TCRdb's copy has only in-frame clones and leaves some out. The repertoire has around 26,000 clones, roughly four fifths of them found once; the top ten carry approximately 10%. With respect to this clone: Antigen unknown.

This receptor was taken from a human donor with classical Hodgkin lymphoma. The chain combines TRBV28 with TRBJ2-2; tentative D call: TRBD1 (6 bases). The sample in question was peripheral blood mononuclear cells (PBMCs), obtained before the second cycle of nivolumab. DNA for the CDR3: TGTGCCAGCAGTGACACCGGGACACCCACCGGGGAGCTGTTTTTT. Its protein product is CASSDTGTPTGELFF.